The 13 T cell receptor beta chains below were found in one sample sequenced in a study of CD8 T cells in cerebrospinal fluid in Alzheimer's disease. TCRdb reprocessed the 10x single-cell sequencing reads and reports one entry per CDR3 protein, with no DNA. Seen in this sample are about 1,200 distinct CDR3 sequences; the ten most common clones hold under 9%. Sequenced sample: cerebrospinal fluid. The receptors originated from a human donor in good health.

Measured by frequency, this clonotype is medium-sized. The V call is TRBV20-1, the J call TRBJ2-1; TCRdb calls TRBD1, which cannot be checked without DNA. Germline V gene lookup returns CDR1 DFQATT and CDR2 SNEGSKA (reference sequence). CDR3 size: 17 residues. The CDR3 here is CSARDEWGQSSYNEQFF.

This clonotype is labeled medium-sized (0.01 to 0.1%) based on frequency. The chain has TRBV12-3 or TRBV12-4 and TRBJ2-3; the D call from TCRdb, TRBD1, cannot be confirmed without DNA. The CDR3 has 15 residues. CDR3 sequence: CASSPGQGAIYTQYF.

This clonotype is called medium-sized based on its frequency. The CDR3 reads CASSAGREMQYF. The rearrangement joins TRBV5-1 to TRBJ2-4. The CDR3 length is 12 residues. Germline V gene sequence: CDR1 SGHRS, CDR2 YFSETQ. The whole variable domain, filled in from reference TRBV5-1 and TRBJ2-4, reads KAGVTQTPRYLIKTRGQQVTLSCSPISGHRSVSWYQQTPGQGLQFLFEYFSETQRNKGNFPGRFSGRQFSNSRSEMNVSTLELGDSALYLCASSAGREMQYFGAGTRLSVL.

This clonotype is labeled medium-sized based on frequency. The chain couples TRBV3-1 to TRBJ2-1. The CDR3 has 13 residues. Per the germline V gene, CDR1 is LGHDT and CDR2 is YNNKEL (reference sequence). CDR3 in amino acids: CASSQIQYNEQFF.

This chain joins TRBV29-1 and TRBJ1-1. CDR1 and CDR2 from the germline V gene are SQVTM and ANQGSEA. CDR3 length: 12 amino acids. The CDR3 is CSARKANTEAFF.

Its frequency marks this clonotype as large. This chain connects TRBV7-2 to TRBJ2-3. Germline V CDR1 and CDR2: SGHTA, FQGNSA. This CDR3 has 14 amino acids. The chain's CDR3 is CASETSGISDTQYF.

Frequency places this clonotype as medium-sized. The chain couples TRBV5-1 to TRBJ2-5. Germline CDR1 reads SGHRS; CDR2 reads YFSETQ. The CDR3 is 12 amino acids. CDR3: CASSLHQETQYF.

This clonotype is labeled medium-sized based on frequency. The chain links TRBV5-1 to TRBJ2-3; the TCRdb call, TRBD1, lacks DNA for checking. CDR1 and CDR2 (germline): SGHRS, YFSETQ. CDR3 length: 15 residues. The CDR3 loop reads CASSSTGYDTDTQYF. The full variable domain, completed using reference TRBV5-1 and TRBJ2-3, is KAGVTQTPRYLIKTRGQQVTLSCSPISGHRSVSWYQQTPGQGLQFLFEYFSETQRNKGNFPGRFSGRQFSNSRSEMNVSTLELGDSALYLCASSSTGYDTDTQYFGPGTRLTVL.

Judged by frequency, this clonotype is large. The CDR3 here is CASSLGRTPKEQFF. The chain uses TRBV27 and TRBJ2-1. In germline, CDR1 is MNHEY, CDR2 SMNVEV (reference sequence). The CDR3 runs 14 residues.

According to its frequency, this clonotype is medium-sized. The rearrangement uses TRBV7-9 and TRBJ1-5; TCRdb gives TRBD1 as the D gene, but with no DNA this cannot be confirmed. CDR3 length equals 14 residues. Germline CDR1 reads SEHNR; CDR2 reads FQNEAQ (reference sequence). CDR3 protein: CASSLGGGNQPQHF. Supplemented by reference TRBV7-9 and TRBJ1-5, the full variable domain reads DTGVSQNPRHKITKRGQNVTFRCDPISEHNRLYWYRQTLGQGPEFLTYFQNEAQLEKSRLLSDRFSAERPKGSFSTLEIQRTEQGDSAMYLCASSLGGGNQPQHFGDGTRLSIL.

Its frequency marks this clonotype as medium-sized. The J gene is TRBJ2-7, the V gene TRBV6-5; TCRdb names TRBD1, which stays unverified in the absence of DNA. Per germline, CDR1 MNHEY and CDR2 SVGAGI. The CDR3 sequence is 13 residues long. CDR3 amino acids: CASRQSAVYEQYF.

This clonotype shows up as medium-sized by frequency. This chain connects TRBV2 to TRBJ2-5; TCRdb's D gene call, TRBD1, goes unchecked for lack of DNA. The germline V gene has CDR1 SNHLY and CDR2 FYNNEI. CDR3 length equals 16 residues. CDR3 sequence reads: CASSERPGSGLETQYF.

Considering frequency, this clonotype is medium-sized. The CDR3 loop is CSASPGNPETQYF. This chain connects TRBV20-1 to TRBJ2-5; with no DNA, the TCRdb D assignment of TRBD1 cannot be verified. Germline loops: CDR1 DFQATT, CDR2 SNEGSKA (reference sequence). This CDR3 spans 13 amino acids.